The TCR beta chain under discussion was sequenced for a study of shared T cell receptors in the human thymus. TCRdb keeps only in-frame clones here, not all; method: immunoSEQ multiplex PCR. This sample has 700,000 to 750,000 clones; 70% to 90% occur once, and the top ten carry over 0.008%. V was clipped by 1 base and J by 3 bases; unmatched bases: 12. Germline V gene sequence: CDR1 GTSNPN, CDR2 SVGIG (reference sequence). This CDR3 spans 17 amino acids. The sample was also reused in another study, on human thymus T cells. That study adds: Resections that were taken during corrective heart surgery supplied the thymus tissue. Unrelated individuals reportedly shared highly overlapping thymic TCR repertoires.

The V gene is TRBV30, the J gene TRBJ2-3, with 8 positions matching TRBD1. The material sequenced was thymocytes. The receptor was derived from a girl under two years old with a congenital heart defect. The CDR3 loop is CAWSDFDRGNWTDTQYF. The CDR3 DNA reads TGTGCCTGGAGTGACTTCGACAGGGGCAATTGGACAGATACGCAGTATTTT.